Below, one T cell receptor (beta chain) is given with its context. This clone's antigen is unknown. The sample holds no much larger clone one base away, and base qualities are not on file. This sample was taken from a study of cytomegalovirus exposure and HLA in healthy donors (dated by TCRdb to between 2016 and 2019). Looking at the study overall: According to an earlier analysis of a few hundred of the donors, about 170 million T cells yielded 95 million to 140 million unique TCR beta sequences and approximately 300 Gb of sequence data. An early release that covered around 590 HLA-typed donors contained about 290 gigabases of sequencing data and some 87 million unique TCR sequences. The genetic ancestry cluster associated with self-reported Caucasian donors included over 80% of the 300 to 450 genotyped donors. The study was designed to test whether signatures of past pathogen exposure could be identified by cataloging public T cell receptors. Using immunosequencing, the study profiled T cell repertoires from fewer than 850 subjects and related those repertoires to cytomegalovirus serostatus. In addition to the first cohort of 500 to 850 subjects, a separate validation cohort of 120 different subjects was used. To predict cytomegalovirus infection status, the study brought together high-throughput TCR immunosequencing, statistical association of individual TCRs with disease status, and machine learning. To study patterns of TCR occurrence, a later analysis re-analyzed previously published TCR beta repertoires from hundreds of donors and added high-resolution HLA genotyping. Rather than using new phenotypic data, the later analysis identified candidate immune exposures from TCR beta sequences and from how often those sequences occurred across donors. To decide whether each TCR beta V gene segment behaved as functional or pseudogenic, an earlier analysis of some 600 of the donors relied on high-throughput TCR beta sequencing. Donor age, sex, ethnicity and CMV serostatus were compiled alongside the repertoire data. Genome-wide SNP genotypes for about three fifths of the roughly 670 donors were used in a later genetic analysis, which treated that subset as a discovery cohort. All discovery cohort repertoires had been generated on a single sequencing platform. HLA typing covered class I and class II loci at four-digit resolution. The number of typed donors differed by locus: roughly 620-640 for A, B, C, DRB1 and DQB1; about 520 for DQA1; approximately 610 for DPA1; and roughly 470 for DPB1. Roughly 5 DR-DQ haplotypes were handled as single units for association and clustering, since linkage in the cohort was strong. Among over 350 genotyped donors of the cohort, an average of approximately 230,000 unique TCR beta nucleotide sequences were sequenced per donor, roughly 20% of them non-productive. Points the paper makes about the study in general: In a later analysis, some 18,000 TCR beta sequences were associated with specific HLA alleles at a false discovery rate of 0.05. An association between a missense DCLRE1C variant and V-gene and J-gene trimming of TCR beta chains was found in a later genetic analysis and replicated in an independent cohort. When HLA alleles, especially DR and DQ, strongly co-occurred, attributing TCR associations to individual alleles was difficult. According to the authors, the approach could potentially be generalized to other disease states and immunological phenotypes. A later analysis found that most CMV-associated TCR beta chains appeared HLA-restricted, with HLA associations seemingly driven largely by CMV exposure. A cluster of highly shared sequence variants was judged likely to represent a technical artifact of the sequencing pipeline. A further reported finding was that TCR beta sequences accurately predicted the HLA-A and HLA-B alleles for most subjects in the first cohort. In the study, some 160 TCR beta chains were listed as associated with cytomegalovirus. A later genetic analysis reported fewer N-insertions in productive TCRs among donors in an Asian-associated ancestry cluster than the approximately 700-donor mean. Across donors, most TCR sequences were observed very rarely, whereas some public TCRs were present in many individuals. A later analysis reported that several top co-occurrence clusters appeared linked to parvovirus B19, influenza, CMV and Epstein-Barr virus. In an earlier analysis of about 600 of the donors, most TCR beta V segments appeared in productive rearrangements about 87% or about 30% of the time, broadly matching IMGT annotations. Presence/absence analyses assumed roughly uniform sequencing depth across donors, an assumption that may not hold. The cohort was sequenced for TCR beta chains only, and without alpha or paired-chain data the features that could be detected were limited. Cytomegalovirus status was reported to be diagnosed by the classifier with high specificity and sensitivity in both the original and validation cohorts. In vitro tests confirmed that a few of the cytomegalovirus-associated TCR beta chains recognize cytomegalovirus antigens. The only immune exposure information available for the cohort was CMV serostatus. Correlated functional status among segregating V segments might reflect linkage disequilibrium, but an unknown experimental factor could not be ruled out. Because the 87-base-pair reads could not distinguish some IMGT-functional V segments, including TRBV6-2 and TRBV6-3, those segments were excluded. The earlier analysis of fewer than 750 of the donors excluded some 16 rarely observed V segments, including chromosome 9 orphons, because counts were too low. A later analysis found that HLA-associated TCR beta chains were more clonally expanded and had lower generation probabilities than equally common non-associated chains. In a later analysis, TCR association rates were found to vary across HLA loci, with the most associated TCRs seen for DRB1 alleles and the fewest for HLA-C alleles. HLA typing was unavailable for some donors at each locus, so association tests used only the typed subset.

In total, roughly 670 healthy bone marrow donors made up the cohort. All cohort members were sampled while nominally healthy, although unrecorded immune exposures were likely present. The donor tested CMV seronegative, placing the donor among the 352 seronegative members of the cohort. A peripheral blood sample was collected from each donor, and TCR beta sequencing was performed on peripheral blood mononuclear cells. The Qiagen DNeasy Blood Extraction Kit was used to extract genomic DNA from the blood cell samples. The library came from the immunoSEQ multiplex PCR assay. For the multiplex PCR, a mixture combining 60 forward primers for TCR Vbeta segments and 13 reverse primers for TCR Jbeta segments was used. Amplification of the CDR3 region of rearranged TCR beta genes was performed with a multiplex PCR assay on genomic DNA. Amplified TCR beta libraries were sequenced as 87-base-pair reads on the Illumina HiSeq System. The study's own analysis went as follows. In a later analysis, some 80 million unique TCR beta chains were counted across the roughly 610 repertoires, and roughly 11 million of these chains were shared by at least two donors. A nearest-neighbor algorithm error-corrected the raw reads and collapsed the reads into unique sequences, merging closely related sequences to remove PCR and sequencing errors. CDR3 sequences were aligned to IMGT reference sequences to assign V, D and J gene segments. Each retained sequence needed at least a six-nucleotide match to both a V gene segment and a J gene segment. A rearrangement counted as productive if the CDR3 had no stop codons and remained in frame with V and J, and every other rearrangement counted as non-productive. Following IMGT convention, CDR3 was defined as the stretch from the second conserved V-encoded cysteine up to the conserved J-encoded phenylalanine. Sequences without an unambiguous match to a single V gene segment were excluded from the earlier analysis of 450 to 750 of the donors. In an earlier analysis of 587 of the donors, V segments were called functional above 56.7% productive rearrangements and were called segregating when the between-donor standard deviation exceeded 5%. To diagnose cytomegalovirus status from the catalog of TCR beta chain sequences, a statistical classification framework was built. In a later analysis, TCR nucleotide sequences were compared against IMGT/GENE-DB human TR gene sequences so that V and J genes could be assigned. In a later analysis, CDR3 sequences and most-parsimonious VDJ recombination scenarios were assigned using the TCRdist pipeline. In a later analysis, every TCR beta chain was defined by the combination of its CDR3 amino acid sequence and its V-gene family, and reads without a unique V-gene family were dropped. To address suspected cross-contamination and a sequencing artifact, a later analysis removed a few hundred highly shared, low-generation-probability nucleotide sequences. In a later analysis, a clonal expansion index for each public chain was calculated from normalized within-repertoire ranks of inferred template counts. In a later analysis, generation probabilities were computed using a VDJ recombination model fitted to out-of-frame rearrangements, and the results were checked against IGoR. Hypergeometric tests were used in a later analysis to score TCR-TCR, TCR-HLA and TCR-CMV co-occurrence, with a repertoire-size bias correction applied to the TCR pairs. In a later analysis, false discovery rates were estimated by permuting HLA or CMV assignments 20 times. In a later analysis, co-occurring TCRs were grouped using DBSCAN, and TCRdist sequence similarity was added for clustering within HLA-allele-positive subsets. For co-occurrence clustering, repertoires with fewer than 30,000 or more than 120,000 public chains were excluded, along with roughly 5 repertoires with anomalous nucleotide sharing. The table comes from immuneACCESS by way of TCRdb, which keeps in-frame sequences with V and J called. Part of the clones is missing from these tables; in studies checked, under half for an unresolved V gene and the rest for unknown reasons. The DNA was the basis for D and trimming; V, J and clone size are from that table. The sample records approximately 170,000 clones, around 62% of which are singletons. Around 2.9% of the sample goes to the ten largest clones.

The V and J ends are trimmed by 6 bases and 0 bases, leaving 10 bases between them. Based on the germline V gene, the CDR1 and CDR2 sequences are MGHDK and SYGVNS. The CDR3, cysteine through phenylalanine, is 14 amino acids long. Only CDR3 DNA is held: 42 bases, read in frame from base 1. The material sequenced was PBMCs. The TCR originated in a man aged 40-49 years in good health and CMV-seronegative. Recombination connected TRBV25-1 to TRBJ2-3; matching of 6 bases hints at TRBD2 as the D gene. The CDR3 protein sequence reads: CASRGGISTDTQYF. The sequenced DNA: TGTGCCAGCAGGGGCGGGATTAGCACAGATACGCAGTATTTT. The full variable domain, with segments outside the CDR3 supplied by the reference TRBV25-1 and TRBJ2-3 proteins, appears as EADIYQTPRYLVIGTGKKITLECSQTMGHDKMYWYQQDPGMELHLIHYSYGVNSTEKGDLSSESTVSRIRTEHFPLTLESARPSHTSQYLCASRGGISTDTQYFGPGTRLTVL.